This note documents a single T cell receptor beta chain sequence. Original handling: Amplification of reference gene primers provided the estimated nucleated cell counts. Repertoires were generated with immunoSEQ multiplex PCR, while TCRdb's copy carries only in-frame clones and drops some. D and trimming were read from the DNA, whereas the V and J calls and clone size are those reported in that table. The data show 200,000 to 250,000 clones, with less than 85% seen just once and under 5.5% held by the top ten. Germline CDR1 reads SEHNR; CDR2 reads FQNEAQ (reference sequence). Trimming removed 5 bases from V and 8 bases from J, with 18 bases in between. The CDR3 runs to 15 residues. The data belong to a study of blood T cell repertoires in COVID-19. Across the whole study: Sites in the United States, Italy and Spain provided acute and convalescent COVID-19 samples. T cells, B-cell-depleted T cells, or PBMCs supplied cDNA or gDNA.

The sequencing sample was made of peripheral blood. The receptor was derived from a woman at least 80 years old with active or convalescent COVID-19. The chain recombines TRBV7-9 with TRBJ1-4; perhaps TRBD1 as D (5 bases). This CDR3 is CASSPRGGYNEKLFF. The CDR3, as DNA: TGTGCCAGCAGCCCGAGGGGAGGGTACAACGAAAAACTGTTTTTT.